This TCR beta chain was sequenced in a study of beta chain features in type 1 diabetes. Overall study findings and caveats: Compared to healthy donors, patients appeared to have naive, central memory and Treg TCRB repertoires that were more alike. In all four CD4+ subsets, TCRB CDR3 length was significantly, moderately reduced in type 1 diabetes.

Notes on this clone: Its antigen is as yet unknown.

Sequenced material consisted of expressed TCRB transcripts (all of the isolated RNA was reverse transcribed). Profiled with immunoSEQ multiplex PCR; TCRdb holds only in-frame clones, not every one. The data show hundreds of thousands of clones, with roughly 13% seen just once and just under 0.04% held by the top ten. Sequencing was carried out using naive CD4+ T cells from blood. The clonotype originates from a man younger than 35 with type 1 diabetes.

The CDR3 DNA is TGCGCCAGCATCAGGGGTTTCCAAGAGACCCAGTACTTC. It encodes CASIRGFQETQYF. The chain joins TRBV5-1 to TRBJ2-5; tentatively, D is TRBD1 (6 bases). V dropped 6 bases and J dropped 1 base, with 10 bases sitting between them. Per the germline V gene, CDR1 is SGHRS and CDR2 is YFSETQ. The CDR3 loop spans 13 amino acids. Using reference TRBV5-1 and TRBJ2-5 for the parts outside the CDR3, the full variable domain is KAGVTQTPRYLIKTRGQQVTLSCSPISGHRSVSWYQQTPGQGLQFLFEYFSETQRNKGNFPGRFSGRQFSNSRSEMNVSTLELGDSALYLCASIRGFQETQYFGPGTRLLVL.